Listed here are 19 T cell receptor beta chains from one sample, sequenced in a study of T-cell memory formation after mild COVID-19. TCRdb fed the 5' RACE reads into MiXCR, producing one record per CDR3 protein. Here the sample spans 250,000 or so distinct CDR3 sequences, over 15% being singletons. The sequenced sample was PBMCs or a T cell subset sorted from them (not recorded which). These receptors were taken from a man aged 18 to 29 who had mild COVID-19 (a few samples of this study predate the infection). Cell type and time point are not known.

The chain couples TRBV10-3 to TRBJ1-1, with 8 bases lining up with TRBD1. The germline V gene has CDR1 ENHRY and CDR2 SYGVKD. J lost 0 bases, V lost 7 bases, and 4 bases had no gene match. This CDR3 comprises 14 residues. CDR3 residues: CAITTDRVNTEAFF. The CDR3, as DNA: TGTGCCATCACCACGGACAGGGTGAACACTGAAGCTTTCTTT.

CDR3 in amino acids: CASSLVLGRNYEQYF. CDR3 in DNA: TGTGCCAGCAGCTTAGTCTTAGGCAGGAACTACGAGCAGTACTTC. This chain connects TRBV7-9 to TRBJ2-7; D gene uncertain. Per the germline V gene, CDR1 is SEHNR and CDR2 is FQNEAQ (reference sequence). This CDR3 is 15 amino acids long. Between the trimmed V and J ends, which lost 1 base and 3 bases, there was a span of 13 bases. Together with reference TRBV7-9 and TRBJ2-7, the CDR3 gives the full variable domain: DTGVSQNPRHKITKRGQNVTFRCDPISEHNRLYWYRQTLGQGPEFLTYFQNEAQLEKSRLLSDRFSAERPKGSFSTLEIQRTEQGDSAMYLCASSLVLGRNYEQYFGPGTRLTVT.

This sequence joins TRBV7-9 and TRBJ1-2; the D gene is possibly TRBD1 (5 bases). CDR3 length: 11 residues. Germline assignment: CDR1 SEHNR and CDR2 FQNEAQ (reference sequence). This CDR3 is CVGTELYGYTF. In nucleotides, the CDR3 is TGTGTGGGGACGGAGTTATATGGCTACACCTTC.

This clonotype has more than one count but fewer than ten. This chain links TRBV4-1 with TRBJ2-3; 7 bases agree with TRBD2. This CDR3 has 14 residues. Looked up from germline, CDR1 is MGHRA and CDR2 is YSYEKL. With V trimmed by 5 bases and J by 5 bases, 7 bases remained unmatched. The CDR3 protein is CASSSAGSGDTQYF. In DNA, the CDR3 is TGCGCCAGCAGCTCAGCGGGGTCAGGAGATACGCAGTATTTT.

The rearrangement uses TRBV28 and TRBJ2-7; 7 bases match TRBD1. CDR1 is MDHEN and CDR2 is SYDVKM in the germline V gene. V dropped 4 bases and J dropped 5; count of bases not matched to a gene: 8. This CDR3 has 14 amino acids. CDR3 DNA sequence: TGTGCCAGCAGTTCGACAGGGTCCGAAGACGAGCAGTACTTC. This translates into CASSSTGSEDEQYF.

This clonotype was seen ten or more times. V gene TRBV5-6 combines with J gene TRBJ2-7, with D tentatively TRBD1 (5 bases). V lost 2 bases and J lost 4, with 10 bases in between. CDR1 is SGHDT and CDR2 is YYEEEE in the germline V gene. This CDR3 is built from 13 residues. The CDR3 DNA reads as TGTGCCAGCAGCTTCAGGTCAGGGTACGAGCAGTACGTC. It specifies CASSFRSGYEQYV.

This clonotype was detected many times. V and J are TRBV7-3 and TRBJ2-1, with 12 nucleotides matching TRBD2. This CDR3 is built from 18 residues. Looked up from germline, CDR1 is SGHTA and CDR2 is FQGTGA. V dropped 6 bases and J dropped 0; count of bases not matched to a gene: 9. Written as DNA, the CDR3 is TGTGCCAGCAGTCTGACTAGCGGGGGCCAGAGCTCCTACAATGAGCAGTTCTTC. This codes for CASSLTSGGQSSYNEQFF.

The chain recombines TRBV5-1 with TRBJ1-1; no clear D. This CDR3 has 16 amino acids. Germline assignment: CDR1 SGHRS and CDR2 YFSETQ. V was shortened by 4 bases and J by 0 bases, with 16 bases between the two germline ends. CDR3 in amino acids: CASSPDPLTVNTEAFF. CDR3 DNA: TGCGCCAGCAGCCCAGACCCACTCACAGTGAACACTGAAGCTTTCTTT.

The V gene is TRBV6-2 or TRBV6-3, the J gene TRBJ2-1; D possibly corresponds to TRBD2 (5 bases). Trimming took 0 bases from V and 3 from J, leaving 18 bases between them. CDR3 length: 18 amino acids. Germline loops: CDR1 MNHEY, CDR2 SVGEGT. The CDR3 DNA sequence: TGTGCCAGCAGTTACTCGAGTAGGGTTGCTAGCAGCTACAATGAGCAGTTCTTC. Protein sequence: CASSYSSRVASSYNEQFF.

This clonotype showed up just a few times. The DNA for the CDR3 is TGCGCCAGCAGCCAAGGGGCCCGGAGGGAAAAACTGTTTTTT. It translates to CASSQGARREKLFF. V usage is TRBV5-1 and J usage is TRBJ1-4; TRBD1 is a possible D gene (5 bases). This CDR3 is 14 amino acids long. The V gene's germline CDR1 is SGHRS and CDR2 YFSETQ. V gave up 4 bases and J gave up 8 bases, with 15 bases separating them.

The rearrangement links TRBV20-1 to TRBJ1-5, with D possibly TRBD1 on 6 matching bases. The CDR3 totals 14 residues. Germline loops: CDR1 DFQATT, CDR2 SNEGSKA (reference sequence). V was cut by 6 bases and J by 6 bases, with 18 bases left in between. The CDR3 region is CSAETGNWAQPQHF. CDR3 nucleotides: TGCAGTGCGGAAACAGGGAATTGGGCTCAGCCCCAGCATTTT.

This clonotype was counted between two and nine times. The chain employs TRBV6-2 or TRBV6-3 and TRBJ2-3; TRBD2 is a possible D gene (6 bases). Germline CDR1 reads MNHEY; CDR2 reads SVGEGT. CDR3 length: 18 amino acids. V lost 6 bases, J lost 0 bases, and 22 bases lay in between. The CDR3 DNA sequence: TGTGCCAGCAGACCAATCCCGGGACTCGGACCTAGCACAGATACGCAGTATTTT. Translating it yields CASRPIPGLGPSTDTQYF.

This clonotype was counted many times. The chain recombines TRBV6-5 with TRBJ2-3; D remains unclear. The CDR3 consists of 14 residues. Trimming took 6 bases from V and 6 from J, leaving 16 bases between them. Germline CDR1 MNHEY, CDR2 SVGAGI. The CDR3 sequence: CASSRGSPGDTQYF. For the CDR3, the DNA is TGTGCCAGCAGCCGTGGATCGCCCGGGGATACGCAGTATTTT.

This clonotype was counted a few times. Here the CDR3 reads CASSRRDPNEKLFF. The DNA of the CDR3 is TGTGCCAGCAGCCGGCGCGACCCCAATGAAAAACTGTTTTTT. The V and J genes are TRBV5-4 and TRBJ1-4; D not certain. The CDR3 sequence is 14 residues long. With 4 bases removed from V and 5 bases from J, the gap between germline ends came to 12 bases. The germline gives CDR1 SGHNT, CDR2 YYREEE (reference sequence).

This clonotype was counted between two and nine times. The chain joins TRBV9 to TRBJ2-3, with D possibly being TRBD1 or TRBD2 (5 bases each). Trimming took off 6 bases at V and 6 bases at J, with 11 bases between the two ends. Looked up from germline, CDR1 is SGDLS and CDR2 is YYNGEE. The CDR3 contains 12 residues. The CDR3: CASTLWGDTQYF. The CDR3 DNA reads TGTGCCAGCACGTTATGGGGGGATACGCAGTATTTT.

As concerns this clonotype: Relative to the germline gene, one junction end is altered; a read error may explain this. The chain links TRBV6-1 to TRBJ2-7, with D tentatively TRBD1 or TRBD2 (5 bases each). Germline-derived CDR1 and CDR2 are MNHNS and SASEGT. The CDR3 is made up of 15 amino acids. This CDR3 reads CASIEGDLLYLAQYF. Here the CDR3 DNA reads TGTGCCAGCATTGAAGGGGACCTACTCTACTTGGCGCAGTACTTC.

This chain joins TRBV7-3 and TRBJ2-2; a possible D gene is TRBD1 (6 bases). Trimming shortened V by 5 bases and J by 5 bases, and 9 bases separated the two germline ends. This CDR3 is 13 amino acids long. Germline V gives CDR1 SGHTA, CDR2 FQGTGA. CDR3 in amino acids: CASSPDRTGELFF. Written as DNA, the CDR3 is TGTGCCAGCAGCCCTGACAGGACCGGGGAGCTGTTTTTT.

This clonotype was seen repeatedly, ten times or more. This sequence joins TRBV7-2 and TRBJ2-5; the match to TRBD2 covers 7 bases. Trimming cost V 5 bases and J 7 bases; bases outside gene matches: 13. This CDR3 comprises 15 residues. Looked up from germline, CDR1 is SGHTA and CDR2 is FQGNSA. The CDR3 DNA reads TGTGCCAGCAGCCCAATCCGAGGGAGGGTAGGGACCCAGTACTTC. Protein: CASSPIRGRVGTQYF.

The rearrangement joins TRBV5-1 to TRBJ2-2; TRBD2 matches 8 bases. The CDR3 is 16 residues long. Germline CDR1 and CDR2: SGHRS and YFSETQ. V shed 1 base and J 5 bases; nucleotides not matched to a gene: 7. The CDR3 DNA reads as TGCGCCAGCAGCTTGTTTGGGACTAGTCATACCGGGGAGCTGTTTTTT. The encoded protein is CASSLFGTSHTGELFF.